One sample yielded the 27 T cell receptor beta chains listed below, sequenced in a study of brain T cells in children with intractable seizures. Assay used: immunoSEQ multiplex PCR; TCRdb lists only in-frame clones, some missing. The sample yields about 320,000 clones, about 94% seen once. Indicated time point: blood from clinic visit 5 months post-surgery; TSC patient then seizure free. The sequenced sample was peripheral blood, obtained less than 6 months after surgery. Receptor source: a boy in the first two years of life with tuberous sclerosis and intractable seizures.

The genes are TRBV5-4 and TRBJ2-1; perhaps D is TRBD1 or TRBD2 (5 bases each). The CDR3 loop spans 14 amino acids. Looked up from germline, CDR1 is SGHNT and CDR2 is YYREEE (reference sequence). Trimming removed 4 bases at V and 3 bases at J, with 11 bases between. The CDR3 bases are TGTGCCAGCAGCCCCCGGGGCCGCTACAATGAGCAGTTCTTC. Protein: CASSPRGRYNEQFF.

The chain links TRBV30 to TRBJ1-1; D may be TRBD1 (5 bases). Germline lookup yields CDR1 GTSNPN and CDR2 SVGIG (reference sequence). This CDR3 spans 11 amino acids. Trimming took off 3 bases at V and 10 bases at J, with 12 bases between the two ends. Here the CDR3 reads CAWRERDPAFF. Here the CDR3 DNA reads TGTGCCTGGAGGGAAAGGGACCCAGCTTTCTTT. Together with reference TRBV30 and TRBJ1-1, the CDR3 gives the full variable domain: SQTIHQWPATLVQPVGSPLSLECTVEGTSNPNLYWYRQAAGRGLQLLFYSVGIGQISSEVPQNLSASRPQDRQFILSSKKLLLSDSGFYLCAWRERDPAFFGQGTRLTVV.

The V and J genes are TRBV2 and TRBJ1-2; a possible D gene is TRBD1 (5 bases). From germline, CDR1 is SNHLY and CDR2 FYNNEI. This CDR3 comprises 14 residues. Trimming took 3 bases from V and 3 from J, leaving 11 bases between them. In nucleotides, the CDR3 is TGTGCCAGCAGTGAGATCCTGGGGGACTATGGCTACACCTTC. Protein sequence: CASSEILGDYGYTF.

V gene TRBV7-2 combines with J gene TRBJ1-1; 8 nucleotides match TRBD1. This CDR3 is 17 amino acids long. Germline CDR1 is SGHTA and CDR2 is FQGNSA. J gave up 1 base and V 6 bases, and 13 bases lay outside the gene matches. DNA of the CDR3: TGTGCCAGCAGTCTTATCTACCGGACAGGGTGGAACACTGAAGCTTTCTTT. This sequence encodes CASSLIYRTGWNTEAFF.

The CDR3 region is CASSWDSLQETQYF. The DNA for the CDR3 is TGTGCCAGCAGTTGGGACAGCCTTCAAGAGACCCAGTACTTC. The chain uses TRBV28 and TRBJ2-5; 7 nucleotides line up with TRBD1. With V trimmed by 4 bases and J by 2 bases, 4 bases remained unmatched. In germline, CDR1 is MDHEN, CDR2 SYDVKM. The CDR3 spans 14 residues.

This chain joins TRBV4-1 and TRBJ2-1; no definite D call. Trimming took 2 bases from V and 0 from J, leaving 8 bases between them. The CDR3 is 15 residues long. Germline CDR1 is MGHRA and CDR2 is YSYEKL. The CDR3 spells CASSQTVGSYNEQFF. The DNA of the CDR3 is TGCGCCAGCAGCCAAACAGTCGGCTCCTACAATGAGCAGTTCTTC.

This sequence joins TRBV7-9 and TRBJ1-1; D ambiguous. The CDR3 has 14 residues. V shed 0 bases and J shed 0 bases, with 5 bases lying between them. Germline-derived CDR1 and CDR2 are SEHNR and FQNEAQ (reference sequence). Here the CDR3 DNA reads TGTGCCAGCAGCTTAGCAAGGGTGAACACTGAAGCTTTCTTT. Translating gives CASSLARVNTEAFF. Full variable domain (rest looked up from reference TRBV7-9 and TRBJ1-1): DTGVSQNPRHKITKRGQNVTFRCDPISEHNRLYWYRQTLGQGPEFLTYFQNEAQLEKSRLLSDRFSAERPKGSFSTLEIQRTEQGDSAMYLCASSLARVNTEAFFGQGTRLTVV.

The rearrangement joins TRBV7-6 to TRBJ1-6; no reliable D call. CDR1 is SGHVS and CDR2 is FNYEAQ in the germline V gene. V lost 5 bases and J 6 bases, leaving 8 bases between the germline ends. The CDR3 runs to 13 residues. The CDR3 is CASSPYSNSPLHF. In DNA form, the CDR3 reads TGTGCCAGCAGCCCGTACAGTAATTCACCCCTCCACTTT. Complete variable domain (other parts from reference TRBV7-6 and TRBJ1-6): GAGVSQSPRYKVTKRGQDVALRCDPISGHVSLYWYRQALGQGPEFLTYFNYEAQQDKSGLPNDRFSAERPEGSISTLTIQRTEQRDSAMYRCASSPYSNSPLHFGNGTRLTVT.

This rearrangement joins TRBV18 to TRBJ1-2; 9 bases agree with TRBD1. The germline gives CDR1 KGHSH, CDR2 LQKENI. The V segment lost 6 bases and the J segment 3 bases; nucleotides outside the gene matches: 8. The CDR3 covers 15 residues. The CDR3 loop is CASSLRDRDYYGYTF. The CDR3 DNA sequence: TGTGCCAGCTCGCTCCGGGACAGGGATTACTATGGCTACACCTTC.

This clone was counted once. The chain employs TRBV2 and TRBJ2-1; unclear D gene. V was shortened by 6 bases and J by 8 bases, with 11 bases between the two germline ends. The CDR3 runs 12 residues. The V gene's germline CDR1 is SNHLY and CDR2 FYNNEI. In DNA form, the CDR3 reads TGTGCCAGCAGAGCCCCTAGGGATGAGCAGTTCTTC. Protein product: CASRAPRDEQFF. Drawing the rest from reference TRBV2 and TRBJ2-1, the complete variable domain is EPEVTQTPSHQVTQMGQEVILRCVPISNHLYFYWYRQILGQKVEFLVSFYNNEISEKSEIFDDQFSVERPDGSNFTLKIRSTKLEDSAMYFCASRAPRDEQFFGPGTRLTVL.

The DNA for the CDR3 is TGTGCCAGTAGTAGATGGGACTCTGGAAACACCATATATTTT. Encoded protein: CASSRWDSGNTIYF. The V gene is TRBV19, the J gene TRBJ1-3; D gene uncertain. The V and J ends lost 4 bases and 0 bases respectively, with 7 bases between them. The germline CDR1 and CDR2 sequences are LNHDA and SQIVND (reference sequence). The CDR3 covers 14 residues.

V and J are TRBV29-1 and TRBJ2-5; D gene unclear. Germline V gene sequence: CDR1 SQVTM, CDR2 ANQGSEA. Deletions cut 0 bases from V and 1 base from J, with 3 bases between. The CDR3 has 12 residues. CDR3: CSVEDLQETQYF. The CDR3, as DNA: TGCAGCGTTGAAGACCTCCAAGAGACCCAGTACTTC.

The V gene is TRBV3-1 (or the pseudogene TRBV3-2), the J gene TRBJ1-1; no firm D call. The CDR3 is made up of 12 amino acids. The germline V and J ends were trimmed by 0 bases and 11 bases, with 10 bases remaining between them. In germline, CDR1 is LGHDT, CDR2 YNNKEL (reference sequence). The CDR3 DNA is TGTGCCAGCAGCCAAGAGTTTGGACGGGCTTTCTTT. Translated: CASSQEFGRAFF.

As DNA, the CDR3 is TGCGCCAGCAGTGGGGACAGGGTAGTTCCTGAAGCTTTCTTT. Protein product: CASSGDRVVPEAFF. V and J are TRBV5-1 and TRBJ1-1; 9 positions match TRBD1. Germline V gene lookup returns CDR1 SGHRS and CDR2 YFSETQ. J gave up 6 bases and V 5 bases, and 8 bases lay outside the gene matches. The CDR3 has 14 amino acids.

The chain is built from TRBV7-9 and TRBJ1-4; D ambiguous. V lost 6 bases and J 5 bases, leaving 13 bases between the germline ends. Germline values: CDR1 SEHNR, CDR2 FQNEAQ (reference sequence). The length of the CDR3 is 14 residues. In DNA, the CDR3 is TGTGCCAGCAGTACCGGGATGGTGAATGAAAAACTGTTTTTT. It is translated as CASSTGMVNEKLFF.

V gene TRBV5-4 combines with J gene TRBJ2-3; the match to TRBD1 covers 8 bases. CDR1 is SGHNT, CDR2 YYREEE, per germline (reference sequence). With V trimmed by 0 bases and J by 1 base, 4 bases remained unmatched. This CDR3 has 16 amino acids. For the CDR3, the DNA is TGTGCCAGCAGCTTGGGTCAGGGGGCCCGCACAGATACGCAGTATTTT. Its translation: CASSLGQGARTDTQYF.

This chain connects TRBV5-1 to TRBJ2-5; 12 nucleotides align to TRBD2. J was trimmed by 6 bases and V by 1 base; bases with no gene match: 7. Germline V lookup: CDR1 SGHRS, CDR2 YFSETQ. The CDR3 sequence is 16 residues long. The CDR3 sequence is CASSLLSSGGAKTQYF. In nucleotides, the CDR3 is TGCGCCAGCAGCTTGCTCTCTAGCGGGGGGGCTAAGACCCAGTACTTC. The whole variable domain, remainder taken from reference TRBV5-1 and TRBJ2-5, is KAGVTQTPRYLIKTRGQQVTLSCSPISGHRSVSWYQQTPGQGLQFLFEYFSETQRNKGNFPGRFSGRQFSNSRSEMNVSTLELGDSALYLCASSLLSSGGAKTQYFGPGTRLLVL.

This chain uses TRBV27 with TRBJ2-6; D is perhaps TRBD1 (5 bases). The V gene's germline CDR1 is MNHEY and CDR2 SMNVEV (reference sequence). Trimming removed 2 bases from V and 2 bases from J, with 13 bases in between. There are 17 residues in the CDR3. The chain's CDR3 is CASSLGLGRAGANVLTF. CDR3 sequence (DNA): TGTGCCAGCAGTTTAGGATTGGGGCGAGCTGGGGCCAACGTCCTGACTTTC.

This clone was seen a single time. The chain recombines TRBV9 with TRBJ1-3, with D unresolved. The CDR3 runs to 13 residues. Germline V CDR1 and CDR2: SGDLS, YYNGEE. The V end lost 2 bases, the J end lost 4 bases, and 7 bases lay between the germline ends. DNA for the CDR3: TGTGCCAGCAGCGTCGCACAAGGAAACACCATATATTTT. It is translated as CASSVAQGNTIYF. Together with reference TRBV9 and TRBJ1-3, the CDR3 gives the full variable domain: DSGVTQTPKHLITATGQRVTLRCSPRSGDLSVYWYQQSLDQGLQFLIQYYNGEERAKGNILERFSAQQFPDLHSELNLSSLELGDSALYFCASSVAQGNTIYFGEGSWLTVV.

This clone has just one count. Other nucleotide sequences from this sample produce the same CDR3. J is TRBJ2-7 and V is TRBV5-1; TRBD1 agrees at 10 bases. Per germline, CDR1 SGHRS and CDR2 YFSETQ. The length of the CDR3 is 14 residues. Losses at the gene ends were 4 bases for V and 2 bases for J; bases not matched to a gene: 3. This CDR3 is CASSPGQGAYEQYF. CDR3 nucleotide sequence: TGCGCCAGCAGCCCAGGACAGGGGGCCTACGAGCAGTACTTC.

This rearrangement joins TRBV27 to TRBJ1-5; no reliable D call. The CDR3 is made up of 14 amino acids. The germline V gene has CDR1 MNHEY and CDR2 SMNVEV (reference sequence). V lost 4 bases, J lost 6 bases, and 13 bases lay in between. The CDR3 here is CASSSFGKTQPQHF. CDR3 in DNA: TGTGCCAGCAGTTCTTTCGGGAAGACTCAGCCCCAGCATTTT.

This chain joins TRBV24-1 and TRBJ2-1; no reliable D call. The CDR3 has 13 residues. The ends were cut back, 6 bases at V and 5 bases at J, with 10 bases in the middle. CDR1 and CDR2 (germline): KGHDR, SFDVKD. CDR3 residues: CATSRARDNEQFF. Written as DNA, the CDR3 is TGTGCCACCAGTCGGGCCCGGGACAATGAGCAGTTCTTC.

This clone is a singleton in its sample. This rearrangement joins TRBV18 to TRBJ1-6; the D gene is possibly TRBD1 (5 bases). Trimming cost V 4 bases and J 7 bases, with 11 bases left between them. This CDR3 contains 14 residues. Germline V gene sequence: CDR1 KGHSH, CDR2 LQKENI. CDR3 amino acids: CASSRQTGNSPLHF. The DNA of the CDR3 is TGTGCCAGCTCACGACAGACGGGGAATTCACCCCTCCACTTT.

The V call is TRBV5-5, the J call TRBJ1-1; 11 positions agree with TRBD1. V lost 1 base and J lost 0; bases outside the gene matches: 11. Germline CDR1 and CDR2: SGHKS and YYEKEE (reference sequence). The CDR3 runs to 19 residues. Here the CDR3 reads CASSLYPDRGLSMNTEAFF. The CDR3 DNA is TGTGCCAGCAGCTTGTATCCGGACAGGGGGCTAAGTATGAACACTGAAGCTTTCTTT.

V gene TRBV19 combines with J gene TRBJ2-1; 11 nucleotides agree with TRBD2. Germline CDR1 and CDR2: LNHDA and SQIVND (reference sequence). The CDR3 contains 14 residues. V lost 7 bases and J lost 7; bases outside the gene matches: 6. The CDR3 region is CASTTSGSYNEQFF. In nucleotides, the CDR3 is TGTGCCAGTACAACTAGCGGGAGTTATAATGAGCAGTTCTTC.

V is TRBV30 and J is TRBJ1-2, with no clear D. The CDR3 is 12 residues long. Trimming removed 1 base at V and 4 bases at J, with 7 bases between. Per germline, CDR1 GTSNPN and CDR2 SVGIG (reference sequence). The CDR3 nucleotides read TGTGCCTGGAGTGGGGTGACCTATGGCTACACCTTC. This translates into CAWSGVTYGYTF.

In this sample, this clone turned up once. The chain has TRBV6-5 and TRBJ2-7, with TRBD1 matching 10 bases. This CDR3 contains 15 residues. Germline trimming cut 5 bases from V and 3 bases from J; bases unmatched to any gene: 7. The V gene's germline CDR1 is MNHEY and CDR2 SVGAGI. The CDR3 loop reads CASSIPGQGLYEQYF. DNA of the CDR3: TGTGCCAGCAGTATTCCGGGACAGGGGCTCTACGAGCAGTACTTC.